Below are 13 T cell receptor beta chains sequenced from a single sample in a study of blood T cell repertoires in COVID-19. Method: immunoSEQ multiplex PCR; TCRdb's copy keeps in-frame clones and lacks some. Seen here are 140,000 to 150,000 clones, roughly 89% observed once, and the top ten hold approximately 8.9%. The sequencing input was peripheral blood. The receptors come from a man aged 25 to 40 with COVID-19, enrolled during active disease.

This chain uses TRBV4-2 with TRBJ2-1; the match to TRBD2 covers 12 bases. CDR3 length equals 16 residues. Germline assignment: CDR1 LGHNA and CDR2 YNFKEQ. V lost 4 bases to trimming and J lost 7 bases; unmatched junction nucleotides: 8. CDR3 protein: CASSPLTSGSTNEQFF. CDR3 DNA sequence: TGTGCCAGCAGCCCATTGACTAGCGGGAGTACTAATGAGCAGTTCTTC.

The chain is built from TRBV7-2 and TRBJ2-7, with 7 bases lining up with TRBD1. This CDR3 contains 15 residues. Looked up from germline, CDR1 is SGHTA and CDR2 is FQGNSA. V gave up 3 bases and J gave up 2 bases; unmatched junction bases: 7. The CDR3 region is CASSLSRDSAYEQYF. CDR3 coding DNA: TGTGCCAGCAGCTTGTCGAGGGACAGCGCCTACGAGCAGTACTTC.

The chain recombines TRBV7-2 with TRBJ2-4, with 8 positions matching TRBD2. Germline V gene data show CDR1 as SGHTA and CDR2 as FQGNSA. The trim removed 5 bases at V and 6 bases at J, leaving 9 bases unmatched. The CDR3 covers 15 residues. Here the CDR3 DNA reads TGTGCCAGCAGCCCGGGACTACGGGGGGGAAACATTCAGTACTTC. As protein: CASSPGLRGGNIQYF.

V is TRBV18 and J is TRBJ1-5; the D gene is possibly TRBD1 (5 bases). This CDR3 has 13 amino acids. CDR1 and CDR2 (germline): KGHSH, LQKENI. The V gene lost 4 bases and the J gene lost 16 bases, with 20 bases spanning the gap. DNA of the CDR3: TGTGCCAGCTCACGGGAGGGGATACCTCCGCTCCATTTT. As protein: CASSREGIPPLHF. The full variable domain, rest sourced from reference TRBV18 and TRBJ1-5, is NAGVMQNPRHLVRRRGQEARLRCSPMKGHSHVYWYRQLPEEGLKFMVYLQKENIIDESGMPKERFSAEFPKEGPSILRIQQVVRGDSAAYFCASSREGIPPLHFGDGTRLSIL.

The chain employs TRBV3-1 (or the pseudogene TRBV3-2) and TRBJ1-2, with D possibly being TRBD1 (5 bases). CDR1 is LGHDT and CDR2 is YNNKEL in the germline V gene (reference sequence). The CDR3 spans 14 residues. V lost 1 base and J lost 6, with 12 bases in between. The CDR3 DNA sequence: TGTGCCAGCAGCCAAGCGGGAGGGACGCATGGCTACACCTTC. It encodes CASSQAGGTHGYTF.

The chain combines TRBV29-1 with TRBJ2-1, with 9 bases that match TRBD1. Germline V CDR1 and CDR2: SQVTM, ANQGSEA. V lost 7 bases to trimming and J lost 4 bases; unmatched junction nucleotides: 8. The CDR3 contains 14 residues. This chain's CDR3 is CSGQAGTGYNEQFF. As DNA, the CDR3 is TGCAGCGGCCAGGCGGGGACAGGGTACAATGAGCAGTTCTTC.

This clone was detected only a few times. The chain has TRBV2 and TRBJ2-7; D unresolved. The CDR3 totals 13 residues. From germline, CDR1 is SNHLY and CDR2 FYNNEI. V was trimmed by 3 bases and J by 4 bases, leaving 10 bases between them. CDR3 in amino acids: CASSDGQKYEQYF. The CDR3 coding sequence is TGTGCCAGCAGTGATGGGCAGAAATACGAGCAGTACTTC.

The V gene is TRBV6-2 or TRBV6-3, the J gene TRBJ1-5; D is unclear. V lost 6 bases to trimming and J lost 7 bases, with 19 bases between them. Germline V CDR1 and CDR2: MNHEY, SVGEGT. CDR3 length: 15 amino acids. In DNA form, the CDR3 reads TGTGCCAGCAGCAGTAATCGGGAGCGGAGGCAGCCCCAGCATTTT. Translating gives CASSSNRERRQPQHF.

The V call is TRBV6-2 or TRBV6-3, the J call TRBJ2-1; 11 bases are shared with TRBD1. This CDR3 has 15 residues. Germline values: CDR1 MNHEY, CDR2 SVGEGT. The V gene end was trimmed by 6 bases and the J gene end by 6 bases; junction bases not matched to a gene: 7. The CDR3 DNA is TGTGCCAGCAGCAAGGGACAGGGGGTCCCCAATGAGCAGTTCTTC. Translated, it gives CASSKGQGVPNEQFF.

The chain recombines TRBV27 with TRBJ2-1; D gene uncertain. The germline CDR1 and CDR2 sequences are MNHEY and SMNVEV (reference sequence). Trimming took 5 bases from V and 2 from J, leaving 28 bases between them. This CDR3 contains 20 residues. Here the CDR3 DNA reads TGTGCCAGCAGTCCCGGGTCCTCCCTTATCCCCCCCTCAGCCTACAATGAGCAGTTCTTC. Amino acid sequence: CASSPGSSLIPPSAYNEQFF.

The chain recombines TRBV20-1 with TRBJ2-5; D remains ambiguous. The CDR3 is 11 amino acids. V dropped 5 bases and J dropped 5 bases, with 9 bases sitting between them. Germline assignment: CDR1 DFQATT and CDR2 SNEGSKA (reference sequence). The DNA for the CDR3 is TGCAGTGCTCGCCTCGGGGAGACCCAGTACTTC. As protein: CSARLGETQYF.

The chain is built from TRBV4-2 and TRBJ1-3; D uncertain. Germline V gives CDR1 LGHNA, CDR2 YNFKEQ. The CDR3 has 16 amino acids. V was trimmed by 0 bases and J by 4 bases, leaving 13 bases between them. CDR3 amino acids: CASSQDESGLGNTIYF. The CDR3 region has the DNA TGTGCCAGCAGCCAAGATGAATCAGGACTCGGAAACACCATATATTTT.

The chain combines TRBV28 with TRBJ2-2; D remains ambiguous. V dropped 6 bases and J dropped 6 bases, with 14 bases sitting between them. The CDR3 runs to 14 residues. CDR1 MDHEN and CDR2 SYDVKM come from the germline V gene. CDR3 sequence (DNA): TGTGCCAGCAGCCACTTCACCTTGCCCGGGGAGCTGTTTTTT. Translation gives CASSHFTLPGELFF.